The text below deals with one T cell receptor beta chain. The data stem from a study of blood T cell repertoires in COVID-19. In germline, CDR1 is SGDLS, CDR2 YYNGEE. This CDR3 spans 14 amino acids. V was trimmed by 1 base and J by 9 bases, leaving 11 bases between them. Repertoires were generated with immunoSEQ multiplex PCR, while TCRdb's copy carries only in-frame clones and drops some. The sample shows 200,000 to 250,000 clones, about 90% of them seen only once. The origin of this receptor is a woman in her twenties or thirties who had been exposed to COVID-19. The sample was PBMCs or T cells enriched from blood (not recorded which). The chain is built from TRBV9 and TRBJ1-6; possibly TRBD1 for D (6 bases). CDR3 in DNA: TGTGCCAGCAGCGTACGGTCAGGGGTTTCACCCCTCCACTTT. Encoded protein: CASSVRSGVSPLHF.